This passage covers 6 T cell receptor beta chains from one sample sequenced in a study of Ad26.COV2.S vaccination and SARS-CoV-2 variants. Here immunoSEQ multiplex PCR was the method, and the copy in TCRdb shows in-frame clones only, minus some. Here the sample spans about 480,000 clones, roughly nine tenths being singletons. Treatment reported: around 19 received Ad26.COV2.S at low or high dose, single or two shots; 5 received placebo; per-sample allocation not given. The study sampled participants on day 63 after the first vaccine or placebo injection. Sample: peripheral blood, taken in a trial of Ad26.COV2.S vaccine versus placebo. These receptors were taken from a person aged 18 to 59 who received the Ad26.COV2.S COVID-19 vaccine or a placebo.

This clone was picked up a small number of times. V usage is TRBV28 and J usage is TRBJ1-5; D is possibly TRBD1 (5 bases). V gave up 7 bases and J gave up 1 base, with 11 bases separating them. Germline CDR1 reads MDHEN; CDR2 reads SYDVKM. The CDR3 runs 14 residues. The CDR3: CASTGTLSNQPQHF. The CDR3 DNA reads as TGTGCCAGCACCGGGACGTTAAGCAATCAGCCCCAGCATTTT.

This chain joins TRBV19 and TRBJ2-4; 9 bases match TRBD2. This CDR3 has 14 amino acids. J was trimmed by 8 bases and V by 4 bases; bases with no gene match: 6. CDR1 and CDR2 from the germline V gene are LNHDA and SQIVND (reference sequence). CDR3 DNA: TGTGCCAGTAGTACGGGGGGACTAGCTGACATTCAGTACTTC. This gives the protein CASSTGGLADIQYF.

The chain uses TRBV3-1 (or the pseudogene TRBV3-2) and TRBJ2-1; 11 bases align to TRBD2. Trimming took 5 bases from V and 7 from J; bases not matched to a gene: 7. The CDR3 spans 15 residues. The V gene's germline CDR1 is LGHDT and CDR2 YNNKEL (reference sequence). The CDR3 sequence is CASSALAGVVNEQFF. CDR3 in DNA: TGTGCCAGCAGCGCACTAGCGGGAGTAGTGAATGAGCAGTTCTTC.

This clone was picked up one time. The CDR3 spells CASSEASGGAFF. CDR3 bases: TGTGCCAGCAGTGAGGCATCAGGAGGCGCTTTCTTT. This chain links TRBV2 with TRBJ1-1; no clear D gene. Trimming left V 3 bases short and J 11 bases short, with 13 bases between. The CDR3 length is 12 residues. Germline-derived CDR1 and CDR2 are SNHLY and FYNNEI.

The J gene is TRBJ2-1, the V gene TRBV6-2 or TRBV6-3, with TRBD1 identical over 8 bases. Trimming took 5 bases from V and 4 from J; bases not matched to a gene: 7. Germline V CDR1 and CDR2: MNHEY, SVGEGT. CDR3 length equals 15 residues. The CDR3 DNA is TGTGCCAGCAGTAAGCGAACAGGGGGATACAATGAGCAGTTCTTC. Translation: CASSKRTGGYNEQFF.

The V call is TRBV27, the J call TRBJ2-6, with D possibly called TRBD1 or TRBD2 (5 bases each). Trimming left V 0 bases short and J 10 bases short, with 13 bases between. Germline V gene lookup returns CDR1 MNHEY and CDR2 SMNVEV (reference sequence). The CDR3 is made up of 15 amino acids. CDR3 region: CASSLSPGSQNVLTF. The CDR3 DNA is TGTGCCAGCAGTTTATCCCCAGGGAGTCAAAACGTCCTGACTTTC. Based on the CDR3 plus reference TRBV27 and TRBJ2-6, the full variable domain is EAQVTQNPRYLITVTGKKLTVTCSQNMNHEYMSWYRQDPGLGLRQIYYSMNVEVTDKGDVPEGYKVSRKEKRNFPLILESPSPNQTSLYFCASSLSPGSQNVLTFGAGSRLTVL.